The clone carrying this TCR beta chain is classed as medium-sized. As yet, its antigen is unknown. This sample is drawn from a study of T and B cells in COVID-19 patients. In the study overall: Of roughly 21 active-infection patients, approximately 18 carried comorbidities linked to unfavorable COVID-19 outcome. Findings and limits, study-wide: Active COVID-19 showed highly clonal TRB repertoires; recovery showed diversity and richness above healthy donors. Sorted SARS-CoV-2-responsive or tetramer+ T cells and CD4+, regulatory and CD8+ subsets were not yet sequenced. Blood from mildly ill patients while symptomatic, and early samples from severe cases, were scarce.

Losses at the gene ends were 6 bases for V and 5 bases for J; bases not matched to a gene: 8. Germline CDR1 LNHNV, CDR2 YYDKDF (reference sequence). This CDR3 comprises 16 residues. BIOMED2 TRB-A/B primer pools were used in multiplex TRB PCR. Each CDR3 protein is one row after TCRdb ran MiXCR on the multiplex PCR reads. In the table there are 2,000 to 2,500 distinct CDR3 sequences, roughly 24% of which are singletons. Each TRB amplification used roughly 220-550 ng of genomic DNA from blood. The chain carries TRBV15 and TRBJ1-5; 12 positions match TRBD1. The receptor was derived from a human donor with active COVID-19. Sequencing was performed on blood. The CDR3 DNA follows: TGTGCCACCAGATCTCGGGGACAGGGGGCTGATCAGCCCCAGCATTTT. Translated: CATRSRGQGADQPQHF.